This T cell receptor (beta chain) was captured by sequencing in a study of shared clonotypes between healthy human individuals. Study-wide findings and caveats: Across a handful of donors, naive CD4 shared 5% to 6%, naive CD8 more than 3%, memory CD4 more than 2%, memory CD8 approximately 0.4%. Lower generation probabilities were found for non-shared clonotypes than for those shared by all four donors.

The CDR3 sequence is 14 residues long. The V gene lost 7 bases and the J gene lost 1 base, with 14 bases spanning the gap. Germline assignment: CDR1 SNHLY and CDR2 FYNNEI. This clone occurred a few times. As yet, its antigen is unknown. TCRdb's copy holds only in-frame clones and misses some; the assay was immunoSEQ multiplex PCR. The sample gives 950,000 to 1,300,000 clones, roughly 80% of which show up once; approximately 1.3% is in the top ten. Sequenced input: memory CD4+ T cells sorted from blood. Documented subset: CD45RA-negative fraction. The receptor was derived from a man aged 18 to 30 in good health. This chain uses TRBV2 with TRBJ2-7; the D gene is possibly TRBD1 (6 bases). The CDR3: CASKGQQRSYEQYF. CDR3 nucleotide sequence: TGTGCCAGCAAGGGACAACAGAGGTCCTACGAGCAGTACTTC.